The subject of this entry is one T cell receptor beta chain. Assay used: immunoSEQ multiplex PCR; TCRdb lists only in-frame clones, some missing. The sample yields approximately 88,000 clones, approximately 84% seen once. These data are taken from a study of blood T cell repertoires in COVID-19. The CDR3 is 15 amino acids. J gave up 5 bases and V 0 bases, and 2 bases lay outside the gene matches. Germline V gene sequence: CDR1 SGHRS, CDR2 YFSETQ. This chain uses TRBV5-1 with TRBJ2-3; TRBD1 aligns across 11 bases. This clonotype was sampled from a man aged 70-80 years with COVID-19, enrolled during active disease. Sequencing used peripheral blood. CDR3 residues: CASSLGTGGLDTQYF. The CDR3 DNA sequence: TGCGCCAGCAGCTTGGGGACAGGGGGCTTAGATACGCAGTATTTT.